This T cell receptor (beta chain) derives from a study of shared clonotypes between healthy human individuals. As regards this clone: Its antigen remains unidentified.

V dropped 4 bases and J dropped 0 bases, with 8 bases sitting between them. The germline V gene encodes CDR1 SGHRS and CDR2 YFSETQ. The CDR3 length is 15 residues. Whole-study results and caveats: For sorted subsets, rarefaction showed incomplete sequencing despite large depth.

150 to 250 ng DNA, 30,000 or so T cell genomes, went into each sorted-subset replicate PCR. Only in-frame clones appear in the TCRdb table, and some are missing; sequencing was by immunoSEQ multiplex PCR. Here the sample spans around 990,000 clones, approximately 80% being singletons. The material sequenced was memory CD4+ T cells from PBMCs. Sample subset: CD45RA-negative fraction. The TCR comes from a man aged 18 to 29 in good health. Some clones in this sample may be carry-over from other donors' samples. The genes are TRBV5-1 and TRBJ2-6, with D unresolved. CDR3 sequence (DNA): TGCGCCAGCAGCGAAGAAAACTCTGGGGCCAACGTCCTGACTTTC. Translating gives CASSEENSGANVLTF. The variable domain in full, completed from reference TRBV5-1 and TRBJ2-6, reads KAGVTQTPRYLIKTRGQQVTLSCSPISGHRSVSWYQQTPGQGLQFLFEYFSETQRNKGNFPGRFSGRQFSNSRSEMNVSTLELGDSALYLCASSEENSGANVLTFGAGSRLTVL.